Each of the 19 T cell receptor beta chains below was sequenced from the same sample in a study of CD8 T cells in ankylosing spondylitis. Each CDR3 protein gets one entry after TCRdb re-called the 5' RACE reads with MiXCR. This table holds hundreds of thousands of distinct CDR3 sequences, roughly 8.6% found once. Sample: blood, either unsorted or a sorted T cell fraction (not recorded which). These receptors were taken from a male donor with ankylosing spondylitis or in good health (not recorded which).

This clonotype showed up many times. Here the CDR3 DNA reads TGCAGTGCTAGAGTAGGGGGTACGGGCACTGAAGCTTTCTTT. It yields the protein CSARVGGTGTEAFF. The rearrangement uses TRBV20-1 and TRBJ1-1, with D tentatively TRBD1 (6 bases). The CDR3 has 14 residues. CDR1 DFQATT and CDR2 SNEGSKA come from the germline V gene (reference sequence). V lost 1 base to trimming and J lost 4 bases, with 13 bases between them.

This clonotype appeared many times. The chain links TRBV6-1 to TRBJ1-5, with D uncertain. Germline V CDR1 and CDR2: MNHNS, SASEGT. V shed 9 bases and J shed 0 bases, with 12 bases lying between them. The CDR3 is made up of 14 amino acids. CDR3 coding DNA: TGTGCCAGTAGACAAGAGATTAGCAATCAGCCCCAGCATTTT. This codes for CASRQEISNQPQHF.

In this sample, this clonotype turned up many times. The chain combines TRBV5-1 with TRBJ1-5; no definite D call. There are 15 residues in the CDR3. The V gene lost 1 base and the J gene lost 1 base, with 9 bases spanning the gap. Germline-derived CDR1 and CDR2 are SGHRS and YFSETQ. CDR3 sequence: CASSLQDPSNQPQHF. The CDR3 nucleotides are TGCGCCAGCAGCTTGCAGGACCCGAGCAATCAGCCCCAGCATTTT.

About this clonotype: A much larger clone differs from this one at a single base, so this may be a read error. The V gene is TRBV6-2 or TRBV6-3, the J gene TRBJ2-1, with 7 bases lining up with TRBD2. Per germline, CDR1 MNHEY and CDR2 SVGEGT. This CDR3 comprises 15 residues. The CDR3 sequence: CASSSGGSSYNELFF. Written as DNA, the CDR3 is TGTGCCAGCAGTTCGGGGGGAAGCTCCTACAATGAGCTGTTCTTC.

The chain carries TRBV12-3 or TRBV12-4 and TRBJ2-2; D possibly corresponds to TRBD2 (6 bases). This CDR3 is built from 18 residues. Trimming removed 4 bases from V and 3 bases from J, with 21 bases in between. The CDR3 spells CASSSLEREVLDTGELFF. The DNA for the CDR3 is TGTGCCAGCAGTTCCTTAGAGAGGGAGGTGCTCGACACCGGGGAGCTGTTTTTT.

In this sample, this clonotype turned up many times. CDR3 loop: CASSQDQGGGTDTQYF. The CDR3 nucleotides read TGCGCCAGCAGCCAAGATCAAGGAGGGGGCACAGATACGCAGTATTTT. This chain joins TRBV4-3 and TRBJ2-3; D might be TRBD2 (6 bases). The V gene lost 0 bases and the J gene lost 1 base, with 11 bases spanning the gap. The CDR3 covers 16 residues. Germline lookup yields CDR1 LGHNA and CDR2 YSLEER.

This clonotype was seen at least ten times. The V call is TRBV7-9, the J call TRBJ2-7; D gene ambiguous. Germline V gives CDR1 SEHNR, CDR2 FQNEAQ (reference sequence). There are 12 residues in the CDR3. The germline V and J ends were trimmed by 5 bases and 3 bases, with 8 bases remaining between them. The CDR3 DNA reads TGTGCCAGCAGCAAGACACTCTACGAGCAGTACTTC. This codes for CASSKTLYEQYF.

V is TRBV7-2 and J is TRBJ1-1; D is perhaps TRBD1 (5 bases). V was trimmed by 1 base and J by 3 bases, leaving 9 bases between them. CDR3 length equals 14 residues. Germline V gives CDR1 SGHTA, CDR2 FQGNSA. The CDR3 region has the DNA TGTGCCAGCAGCTTAGTAGGGGCGGACACTGAAGCTTTCTTT. Its protein product is CASSLVGADTEAFF.

The sample holds many counts of this clonotype. The chain combines TRBV20-1 with TRBJ2-5, with D unclear. The CDR3 extends over 13 amino acids. The V gene's germline CDR1 is DFQATT and CDR2 SNEGSKA (reference sequence). Trimming cost V 0 bases and J 1 base, with 6 bases left between them. The DNA of the CDR3 is TGCAGTGCTAGAGATCTCGGCCAAGAGACCCAGTACTTC. It yields the protein CSARDLGQETQYF.

This clonotype was recorded many times. The gene calls are TRBV7-9 and TRBJ2-1; D is unresolved. The germline V and J ends were trimmed by 3 bases and 6 bases, with 12 bases remaining between them. In germline, CDR1 is SEHNR, CDR2 FQNEAQ (reference sequence). This CDR3 comprises 14 residues. The CDR3 loop reads CASSLWVGVNEQFF. As DNA, the CDR3 is TGTGCCAGCAGCTTGTGGGTTGGGGTCAATGAGCAGTTCTTC.

This clonotype was detected many times. The chain links TRBV2 to TRBJ2-1; 12 positions agree with TRBD2. The CDR3 consists of 14 residues. Germline trimming cut 10 bases from V and 8 bases from J; bases unmatched to any gene: 9. Germline V gene lookup returns CDR1 SNHLY and CDR2 FYNNEI. CDR3 in amino acids: CANSGLAGLDEQFF. As DNA, the CDR3 is TGTGCCAACTCCGGACTAGCGGGACTGGATGAGCAGTTCTTC.

The chain carries TRBV12-3 or TRBV12-4 and TRBJ1-1; D possibly corresponds to TRBD1 (6 bases). The CDR3 extends over 14 amino acids. Between the trimmed V and J ends, which lost 5 bases and 5 bases, there was a span of 15 bases. The CDR3 region is CASSAGDSSTEAFF. The CDR3, as DNA: TGTGCCAGCAGTGCAGGGGACTCTAGTACTGAAGCTTTCTTT.

In its sample, this clonotype was seen many times. The chain has TRBV7-9 and TRBJ2-3; TRBD2 aligns across 8 bases. Germline assignment: CDR1 SEHNR and CDR2 FQNEAQ (reference sequence). The CDR3 spans 15 residues. The V gene end was trimmed by 0 bases and the J gene end by 6 bases; junction bases not matched to a gene: 5. DNA of the CDR3: TGTGCCAGCAGCTTAGCCGGGACTAGAGGTGATACGCAGTATTTT. It yields the protein CASSLAGTRGDTQYF.

This clonotype was found many times. V is TRBV5-1 and J is TRBJ2-4; TRBD1 agrees at 7 bases. This CDR3 has 14 residues. The germline gives CDR1 SGHRS, CDR2 YFSETQ. The V segment lost 0 bases and the J segment 7 bases; nucleotides outside the gene matches: 4. The CDR3 loop reads CASSLADRMNIQYF. The CDR3 DNA reads TGCGCCAGCAGCTTGGCGGACAGGATGAACATTCAGTACTTC.

This clonotype was counted between two and nine times. The J gene is TRBJ1-2, the V gene TRBV7-9, with 10 bases lining up with TRBD1. This CDR3 is 15 amino acids long. Looked up from germline, CDR1 is SEHNR and CDR2 is FQNEAQ (reference sequence). V was pared by 4 bases and J by 3 bases, with 5 bases of the junction left unmatched. The DNA for the CDR3 is TGTGCCAGCAGCTCAGGGACAGGGGCTGACTATGGCTACACCTTC. Encoded protein: CASSSGTGADYGYTF.

This clonotype has at least ten counts. This chain uses TRBV6-2 or TRBV6-3 with TRBJ1-1, with TRBD1 as a possible D gene (5 bases). With 7 bases removed from V and 5 bases from J, the gap between germline ends came to 20 bases. The length of the CDR3 is 15 residues. Germline-derived CDR1 and CDR2 are MNHEY and SVGEGT. The CDR3 DNA reads as TGTGCCAGCACAGTCGCCTGGCGGCGGGGGACTGAAGCTTTCTTT. Its protein product is CASTVAWRRGTEAFF.

This clonotype was counted ten times or more. This chain uses TRBV20-1 with TRBJ1-1, with 7 nucleotides matching TRBD1. Germline V gene sequence: CDR1 DFQATT, CDR2 SNEGSKA (reference sequence). The trim removed 0 bases at V and 5 bases at J, leaving 6 bases unmatched. The CDR3 is 14 amino acids. The CDR3 nucleotides are TGCAGTGCTAGAGACCACAGGGGAGGAACTGAAGCTTTCTTT. Protein product: CSARDHRGGTEAFF.

In its sample, this clonotype was seen many times. The CDR3 protein is CASSFSGLADEQFF. CDR3 coding DNA: TGTGCCAGCAGTTTTTCAGGACTAGCTGATGAGCAGTTCTTC. This rearrangement joins TRBV27 to TRBJ2-1, with 8 bases identical to TRBD2. This CDR3 region has 14 residues. The germline V gene encodes CDR1 MNHEY and CDR2 SMNVEV (reference sequence). V lost 3 bases, J lost 8 bases, and 6 bases stayed unmatched.

A few counts support this clonotype. The chain joins TRBV7-2 to TRBJ2-7; 7 bases align to TRBD1. The trim removed 5 bases at V and 5 bases at J, leaving 3 bases unmatched. Germline V gene lookup returns CDR1 SGHTA and CDR2 FQGNSA. CDR3 length equals 12 residues. CDR3 protein: CASSLTGNEQYF. For the CDR3, the DNA is TGTGCCAGCAGCCTGACAGGGAACGAGCAGTACTTC. The complete variable domain, with remaining parts taken from reference TRBV7-2 and TRBJ2-7, reads GAGVSQSPSNKVTEKGKDVELRCDPISGHTALYWYRQSLGQGLEFLIYFQGNSAPDKSGLPSDRFSAERTGGSVSTLTIQRTQQEDSAVYLCASSLTGNEQYFGPGTRLTVT.